The present T cell receptor (beta chain) was sequenced within a study of response to subunit inactivated influenza vaccine (dated by TCRdb to the late 2010s). As for the study more broadly: Deep quantitative T cell receptor repertoire profiling was used in the study to track responses to a trivalent subunit inactivated influenza vaccine.

The CDR3 measures 15 amino acids from cysteine to phenylalanine. The kept DNA is CDR3 alone, 45 bases in frame from the first base. V and J are truncated by 1 base and 3 bases respectively, leaving an intervening sequence of 10 bases. From a lookup of the germline V gene, CDR1 and CDR2 are SGDLS and YYNGEE. What the research found in general, with its limitations: The authors suggested that each seasonal influenza vaccination may recruit only a limited number of new T cells.

The method behind the library was RT-PCR. Instrument on record: Illumina HiSeq 2500. TCRdb reprocessing: public reads trimmed at Q25 with fastp, clones called with MiXCR, in-frame beta chains kept. CDR3 protein sequences are deduplicated, and each keeps its most common genes and DNA. The sample table holds about 190,000 distinct CDR3 sequences, of which 13% to 15% were seen once. Approximately 30% of the sample is held by the ten biggest clonotypes. In regard to this clonotype: This receptor's antigen is unknown. No base qualities exist here, and no much larger clone lies one base off it.

The rearrangement combines TRBV9 with TRBJ2-2; the D gene is perhaps TRBD2, on 5 matching bases. The receptor was derived from a man aged 45-65 years who received an inactivated influenza vaccine. Donor details come from another sample of the same person, matched by shared clones. The sample here was CD8+ T cells sorted from PBMCs, taken 4 to 6 days after vaccination. The CDR3 loop reads CASSVSGEYTGELFF. Read as DNA, the sequence is TGTGCCAGCAGCGTATCCGGGGAGTACACCGGGGAGCTGTTTTTT.